The 29 T cell receptor beta chains presented below share a single source sample, sequenced in a study of T cell repertoires in cytomegalovirus infection (dated by TCRdb to about 2019). The sample was run on an Illumina HiSeq 1500. TCRdb handled the public reads itself, with Q25 trimming in fastp and clone calling in MiXCR, and kept productive beta chains. Merged by CDR3 protein, the rows form single entries marked with the most common genes and DNA. For this sample the table gives 250,000 or so distinct CDR3 sequences, of which about a sixth were detected only once. Approximately 44% of the sample comes from the top ten. Sequencing input: CD8+ T cells from PBMCs. The source is a human donor in good health (CMV status not recorded). Some clones in this sample may be carry-over from other donors' samples.

The chain carries TRBV27 and TRBJ1-5; unclear D gene. With 7 bases removed from V and 2 bases from J, the gap between germline ends came to 12 bases. Germline assignment: CDR1 MNHEY and CDR2 SMNVEV (reference sequence). This CDR3 is built from 14 residues. The CDR3 is CASTSGVGNQPQHF. The CDR3 DNA is TGTGCCAGCACGAGCGGGGTTGGCAATCAGCCCCAGCATTTT.

This clonotype was seen just once. V is TRBV20-1 and J is TRBJ2-7; a possible D gene is TRBD2 (6 bases). CDR3 length: 14 amino acids. Trimming stripped 4 bases from V and 0 bases from J, with 13 bases between. The V gene's germline CDR1 is DFQATT and CDR2 SNEGSKA (reference sequence). CDR3 in amino acids: CSATSGTPSYEQYF. The CDR3 DNA is TGCAGTGCTACCTCCGGGACTCCCTCCTACGAGCAGTACTTC.

The chain recombines TRBV27 with TRBJ1-2, with 9 bases lining up with TRBD1. The CDR3 runs to 14 residues. Germline V gene sequence: CDR1 MNHEY, CDR2 SMNVEV (reference sequence). Trimming cost V 5 bases and J 5 bases; bases outside gene matches: 6. The CDR3 DNA follows: TGTGCCAGCAGTGTCGGGACAGGGCTATATGGCTACACCTTC. Its protein is CASSVGTGLYGYTF.

The rearrangement joins TRBV5-1 to TRBJ2-2; 8 nucleotides match TRBD2. Germline V gene sequence: CDR1 SGHRS, CDR2 YFSETQ. V lost 4 bases to trimming and J lost 4 bases; unmatched junction nucleotides: 12. The CDR3 consists of 17 residues. CDR3 sequence (DNA): TGCGCCAGCAGCACCTCGGGACTAGGGATTATCACCGGGGAGCTGTTTTTT. Protein sequence: CASSTSGLGIITGELFF.

This clonotype showed up just a few times. This chain connects TRBV27 to TRBJ2-6; D remains unclear. Germline CDR1 is MNHEY and CDR2 is SMNVEV (reference sequence). The CDR3 loop spans 15 amino acids. V was shortened by 8 bases and J by 0 bases, with 11 bases between the two germline ends. The CDR3: CASGDTASGANVLTF. The DNA for the CDR3 is TGTGCCAGCGGGGATACGGCCTCTGGGGCCAACGTCCTGACTTTC.

The rearrangement links TRBV7-9 to TRBJ1-1; TRBD1 aligns across 8 bases. Germline V gene lookup returns CDR1 SEHNR and CDR2 FQNEAQ (reference sequence). V was clipped by 4 bases and J by 0 bases; unmatched bases: 4. This CDR3 has 15 residues. The CDR3: CASSSATGVNTEAFF. The CDR3 bases are TGTGCCAGCAGCTCAGCGACAGGGGTGAACACTGAAGCTTTCTTT. Drawing the rest from reference TRBV7-9 and TRBJ1-1, the complete variable domain is DTGVSQNPRHKITKRGQNVTFRCDPISEHNRLYWYRQTLGQGPEFLTYFQNEAQLEKSRLLSDRFSAERPKGSFSTLEIQRTEQGDSAMYLCASSSATGVNTEAFFGQGTRLTVV.

Points on this clonotype: Compared with germline, one end of the junction differs, possibly owing to a read error. The chain joins TRBV6-6 to TRBJ2-7, with 10 bases that match TRBD1. Germline V gives CDR1 MNHNY, CDR2 SVGAGI (reference sequence). This CDR3 region has 14 residues. CDR3 sequence reads: CASTLTGTGAEQHF. CDR3 in DNA: TGTGCCAGCACCTTAACCGGGACAGGGGCCGAGCAGCACTTC.

The genes are TRBV19 and TRBJ2-1, with 9 nucleotides matching TRBD1. V was pared by 3 bases and J by 2 bases, with 2 bases of the junction left unmatched. From germline, CDR1 is LNHDA and CDR2 SQIVND (reference sequence). The CDR3 has 15 amino acids. CDR3 nucleotides: TGTGCCAGTAGTATCCGGACAGGGGCCTACAATGAGCAGTTCTTC. Its translation: CASSIRTGAYNEQFF.

The rearrangement uses TRBV19 and TRBJ1-1; TRBD1 matches at 9 bases. Looked up from germline, CDR1 is LNHDA and CDR2 is SQIVND (reference sequence). The CDR3 length is 15 residues. V trimming: 8 bases; J trimming: 8 bases; junction bases outside the gene matches: 15. Here the CDR3 reads CASAPGQGRGWEAFF. The CDR3 DNA follows: TGTGCCAGTGCACCGGGACAGGGTAGGGGCTGGGAAGCTTTCTTT.

Comment on this clonotype: This may arise from a read error, as a much more abundant clone is one base away. The rearrangement uses TRBV12-3 or TRBV12-4 and TRBJ2-7; no definite D call. V lost 2 bases and J lost 0, with 2 bases in between. The CDR3 spans 12 residues. The CDR3: CASSLHSYEQYF. In DNA, the CDR3 is TGTGCCAGCAGTTTACACTCCTACGAGCAGTACTTC.

This clonotype has more than one count but fewer than ten. The chain joins TRBV5-1 to TRBJ2-1; no reliable D call. This CDR3 contains 15 residues. Germline V lookup: CDR1 SGHRS, CDR2 YFSETQ. The V end lost 6 bases, the J end lost 0 bases, and 13 bases lay between the germline ends. The CDR3 loop reads CASNVGRSSYNEQFF. CDR3 DNA sequence: TGCGCCAGCAACGTAGGACGGAGCTCCTACAATGAGCAGTTCTTC.

About this clonotype: Just one base apart from a much larger clone, this may be a read error. The chain combines TRBV19 with TRBJ2-1; D is undetermined. Germline values: CDR1 LNHDA, CDR2 SQIVND (reference sequence). This CDR3 contains 13 residues. V lost 8 bases and J 4 bases, leaving 12 bases between the germline ends. CDR3 in DNA: TGTGCCAGTGGTAATCAGGTATACAATGAGCAGTTCTTC. It specifies CASGNQVYNEQFF.

The genes are TRBV27 and TRBJ2-1; D assignment may be TRBD1 or TRBD2 (5 bases each). Trimming left V 7 bases short and J 7 bases short, with 14 bases between. From germline, CDR1 is MNHEY and CDR2 SMNVEV (reference sequence). The CDR3 is 13 amino acids. The CDR3 sequence: CASNSLGVNEQFF. The DNA for the CDR3 is TGTGCCAGCAACAGTTTGGGGGTAAATGAGCAGTTCTTC.

This clonotype was seen only a few times. This chain links TRBV6-6 with TRBJ2-1; 10 nucleotides match TRBD1. Per the germline V gene, CDR1 is MNHNY and CDR2 is SVGAGI (reference sequence). J gave up 6 bases and V 0 bases, and 5 bases lay outside the gene matches. The CDR3 is 16 amino acids. This CDR3 reads CASSYSTGGPLNEQFF. Written as DNA, the CDR3 is TGTGCCAGCAGTTACTCGACAGGGGGCCCCCTCAATGAGCAGTTCTTC.

The chain recombines TRBV29-1 with TRBJ2-1; D may be TRBD1 (6 bases). The germline CDR1 and CDR2 sequences are SQVTM and ANQGSEA. V lost 5 bases, J lost 0 bases, and 14 bases lay in between. The CDR3 has 15 residues. CDR3 loop: CSVSYRANSYNEQFF. The DNA for the CDR3 is TGCAGCGTTAGCTACAGGGCGAACTCCTACAATGAGCAGTTCTTC.

This clonotype was seen at least ten times. The genes are TRBV7-2 and TRBJ1-1; D not certain. CDR3 length: 16 residues. Germline CDR1 reads SGHTA; CDR2 reads FQGNSA. Between the trimmed V and J ends, which lost 2 bases and 0 bases, there was a span of 13 bases. The CDR3 spells CASSLSPSYMNTEAFF. In DNA form, the CDR3 reads TGTGCCAGCAGCTTAAGTCCCTCCTACATGAACACTGAAGCTTTCTTT.

There are a few counts of this clonotype. The J gene is TRBJ2-1, the V gene TRBV29-1, with 9 bases matching TRBD1. Germline V gene sequence: CDR1 SQVTM, CDR2 ANQGSEA. The V and J ends lost 3 bases and 12 bases, in that order; junction bases with no gene match: 15. The length of the CDR3 is 15 residues. CDR3 sequence: CSVEGGQGPAEGQFF. DNA for the CDR3: TGCAGCGTTGAGGGGGGACAGGGTCCGGCAGAAGGGCAGTTCTTC.

This clonotype came up many times. V is TRBV7-8 and J is TRBJ2-7; D is ambiguous. The ends were cut back, 2 bases at V and 1 base at J, with 9 bases in the middle. CDR1 and CDR2 from the germline V gene are SGHVS and FQNEAQ. The CDR3 is made up of 14 amino acids. The CDR3 reads CASSLRRISYEQYF. As DNA, the CDR3 is TGTGCCAGCAGCTTACGTCGGATATCCTACGAGCAGTACTTC.

This clonotype was seen repeatedly, ten times or more. V usage is TRBV24-1 and J usage is TRBJ1-5; the D is unclear. Germline CDR1 reads KGHDR; CDR2 reads SFDVKD. This CDR3 comprises 14 residues. V shed 1 base and J shed 0 bases, with 3 bases lying between them. The CDR3 protein is CATSDLSSNQPQHF. The CDR3 bases are TGTGCCACCAGTGATTTAAGTAGCAATCAGCCCCAGCATTTT.

There are many counts of this clonotype. This chain joins TRBV7-2 and TRBJ1-2, with D possibly matching TRBD1 (5 bases). Trimming stripped 0 bases from V and 8 bases from J, with 10 bases between. CDR3 length: 13 residues. CDR1 is SGHTA, CDR2 FQGNSA, per germline. The CDR3 bases are TGTGCCAGCAGCTTAGCGCTTGGGGACGGCTACACCTTC. Translating it yields CASSLALGDGYTF.

The table lists this clonotype with a few counts. This sequence joins TRBV29-1 and TRBJ2-5; 13 bases align to TRBD2. V lost 6 bases, J lost 5 bases, and 12 bases stayed unmatched. The CDR3 spans 16 residues. CDR1 is SQVTM and CDR2 is ANQGSEA in the germline V gene. CDR3 in amino acids: CSVGRLAGGTEETQYF. The CDR3 nucleotides are TGCAGCGTGGGAAGACTAGCGGGGGGTACTGAGGAGACCCAGTACTTC.

There are a few counts of this clonotype. V usage is TRBV28 and J usage is TRBJ2-3, with 9 bases identical to TRBD2. Trimming cost V 5 bases and J 4 bases; bases outside gene matches: 4. The germline V gene encodes CDR1 MDHEN and CDR2 SYDVKM. This CDR3 is built from 14 residues. The CDR3 DNA reads TGTGCCAGCAGTCCCTGGACTAGCGCAGATACGCAGTATTTT. Translated: CASSPWTSADTQYF.

The V gene is TRBV3-1, the J gene TRBJ1-1, with 7 positions matching TRBD1. The germline gives CDR1 LGHDT, CDR2 YNNKEL (reference sequence). With V trimmed by 0 bases and J by 5 bases, 6 bases remained unmatched. The CDR3 has 15 amino acids. CDR3 residues: CASSQDAGGKTEAFF. CDR3 DNA sequence: TGTGCCAGCAGCCAAGATGCAGGGGGGAAAACTGAAGCTTTCTTT.

The genes are TRBV19 and TRBJ1-4; possible D gene TRBD1, 5 bases. With 5 bases removed from V and 4 bases from J, the gap between germline ends came to 14 bases. The germline gives CDR1 LNHDA, CDR2 SQIVND (reference sequence). The CDR3 length is 15 residues. DNA for the CDR3: TGTGCCAGTAGTCCTCGGGGCCTCAATAATGAAAAACTGTTTTTT. Its protein is CASSPRGLNNEKLFF.

This clonotype was seen a few times. V gene TRBV19 combines with J gene TRBJ2-2; D not certain. The CDR3 is made up of 13 amino acids. Trimming took off 3 bases at V and 6 bases at J, with 8 bases between the two ends. Germline V lookup: CDR1 LNHDA, CDR2 SQIVND (reference sequence). This chain's CDR3 is CASSILFPGELFF. CDR3 coding DNA: TGTGCCAGTAGTATCCTCTTTCCCGGGGAGCTGTTTTTT.

The chain employs TRBV6-1 and TRBJ2-3; D not certain. The germline gives CDR1 MNHNS, CDR2 SASEGT. This CDR3 contains 13 residues. V lost 3 bases to trimming and J lost 1 base, with 5 bases between them. In nucleotides, the CDR3 is TGTGCCAGCAGTGACAAAGGCACAGATACGCAGTATTTT. Translating gives CASSDKGTDTQYF.

There are a few counts of this clonotype. This chain links TRBV29-1 with TRBJ2-3, with TRBD2 matching 13 bases. The junction had 4 bases not matched to a gene; V was cut back by 2 bases and J by 5 bases. The CDR3 covers 15 residues. Germline assignment: CDR1 SQVTM and CDR2 ANQGSEA. CDR3: CSVELGLAGLDTQYF. CDR3 nucleotides: TGCAGCGTTGAATTGGGACTAGCGGGGCTAGATACGCAGTATTTT.

This clonotype was seen many times. The chain combines TRBV6-5 with TRBJ2-3; D is ambiguous. Germline values: CDR1 MNHEY, CDR2 SVGAGI. The germline V and J ends were trimmed by 5 bases and 5 bases, with 14 bases remaining between them. The CDR3 has 14 residues. The CDR3 loop reads CASSRFFGEDTQYF. CDR3 in DNA: TGTGCCAGCAGTCGATTCTTTGGAGAAGATACGCAGTATTTT.

This clonotype was seen repeatedly, ten times or more. The chain links TRBV7-2 to TRBJ1-4; weak D call: TRBD1 (6 bases). This CDR3 spans 15 amino acids. CDR1 SGHTA and CDR2 FQGNSA come from the germline V gene. V was shortened by 10 bases and J by 5 bases, with 20 bases between the two germline ends. The CDR3 DNA sequence: TGTGCCACCCTAAGGGGGGACCGTTCCAATGAAAAACTGTTTTTT. Encoded protein: CATLRGDRSNEKLFF.